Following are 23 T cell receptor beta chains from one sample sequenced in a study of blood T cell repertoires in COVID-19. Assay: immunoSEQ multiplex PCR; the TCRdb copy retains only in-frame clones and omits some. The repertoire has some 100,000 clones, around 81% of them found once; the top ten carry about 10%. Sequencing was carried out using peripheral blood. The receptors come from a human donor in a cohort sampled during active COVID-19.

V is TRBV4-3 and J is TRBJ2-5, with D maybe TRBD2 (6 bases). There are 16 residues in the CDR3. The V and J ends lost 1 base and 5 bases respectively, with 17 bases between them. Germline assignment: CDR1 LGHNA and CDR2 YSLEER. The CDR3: CASSQGRTTRGETQYF. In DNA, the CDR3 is TGCGCCAGCAGCCAAGGCCGGACAACCCGGGGGGAGACCCAGTACTTC.

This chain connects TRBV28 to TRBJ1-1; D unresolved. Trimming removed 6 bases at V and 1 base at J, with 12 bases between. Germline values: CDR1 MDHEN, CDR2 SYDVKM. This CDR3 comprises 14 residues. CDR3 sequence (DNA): TGTGCCAGCAGACCAGCGACCCGGAACACTGAAGCTTTCTTT. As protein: CASRPATRNTEAFF.

The CDR3 loop is CASSPPRDYQETQYF. DNA for the CDR3: TGTGCCAGCAGCCCTCCCCGGGACTATCAAGAGACCCAGTACTTC. The rearrangement uses TRBV3-1 (or the pseudogene TRBV3-2) and TRBJ2-5, with 7 positions matching TRBD2. The V segment lost 4 bases and the J segment 2 bases; nucleotides outside the gene matches: 7. The CDR3 covers 15 residues. Looked up from germline, CDR1 is LGHDT and CDR2 is YNNKEL (reference sequence).

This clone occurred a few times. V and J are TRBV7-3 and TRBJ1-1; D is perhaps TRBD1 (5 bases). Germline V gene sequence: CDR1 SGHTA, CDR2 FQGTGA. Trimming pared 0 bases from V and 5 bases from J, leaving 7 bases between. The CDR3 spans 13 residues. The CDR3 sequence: CASSLTGATEAFF. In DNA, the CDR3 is TGTGCCAGCAGCTTAACAGGGGCAACTGAAGCTTTCTTT.

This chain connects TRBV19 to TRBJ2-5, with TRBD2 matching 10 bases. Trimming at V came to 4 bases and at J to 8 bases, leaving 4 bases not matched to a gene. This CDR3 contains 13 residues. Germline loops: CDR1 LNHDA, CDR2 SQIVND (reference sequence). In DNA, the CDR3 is TGTGCCAGTAGTAGCCTAGCGGGAGACACCCAGTACTTC. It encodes CASSSLAGDTQYF.

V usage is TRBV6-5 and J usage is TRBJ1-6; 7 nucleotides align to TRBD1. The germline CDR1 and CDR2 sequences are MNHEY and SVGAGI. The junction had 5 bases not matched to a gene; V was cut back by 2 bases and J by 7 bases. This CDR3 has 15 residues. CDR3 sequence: CASSYGDRENSPLHF. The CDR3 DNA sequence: TGTGCCAGCAGTTACGGCGACAGGGAGAATTCACCCCTCCACTTT.

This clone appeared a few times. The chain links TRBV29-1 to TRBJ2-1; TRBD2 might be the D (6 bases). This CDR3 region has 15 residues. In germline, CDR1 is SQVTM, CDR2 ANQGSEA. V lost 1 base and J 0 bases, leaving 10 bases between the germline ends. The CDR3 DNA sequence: TGCAGCGTTGAAGTGTGGGACTCCTCCTACAATGAGCAGTTCTTC. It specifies CSVEVWDSSYNEQFF.

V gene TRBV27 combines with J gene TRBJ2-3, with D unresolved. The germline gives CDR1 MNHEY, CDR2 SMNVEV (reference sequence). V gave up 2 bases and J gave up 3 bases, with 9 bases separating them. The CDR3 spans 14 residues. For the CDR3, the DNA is TGTGCCAGCAGTTTAGCGAGTTTGACAGATACGCAGTATTTT. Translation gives CASSLASLTDTQYF.

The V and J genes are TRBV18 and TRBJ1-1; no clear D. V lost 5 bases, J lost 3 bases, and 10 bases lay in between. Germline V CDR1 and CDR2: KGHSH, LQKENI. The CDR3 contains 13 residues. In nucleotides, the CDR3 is TGTGCCAGCTCAGTTAGGGAGGACACTGAAGCTTTCTTT. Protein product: CASSVREDTEAFF.

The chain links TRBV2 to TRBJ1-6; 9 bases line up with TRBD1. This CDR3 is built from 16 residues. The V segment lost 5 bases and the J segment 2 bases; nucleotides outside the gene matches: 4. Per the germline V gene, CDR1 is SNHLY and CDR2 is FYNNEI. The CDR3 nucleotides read TGTGCCAGCAGTACGGACAGGGGCACCTATAATTCACCCCTCCACTTT. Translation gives CASSTDRGTYNSPLHF.

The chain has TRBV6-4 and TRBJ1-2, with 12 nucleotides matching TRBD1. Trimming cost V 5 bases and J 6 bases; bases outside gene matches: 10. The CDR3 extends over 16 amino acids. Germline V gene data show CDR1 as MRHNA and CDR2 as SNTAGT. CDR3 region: CASSSGQGASVDGYTF. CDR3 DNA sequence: TGTGCCAGCAGTTCGGGACAGGGGGCCTCGGTAGATGGCTACACCTTC.

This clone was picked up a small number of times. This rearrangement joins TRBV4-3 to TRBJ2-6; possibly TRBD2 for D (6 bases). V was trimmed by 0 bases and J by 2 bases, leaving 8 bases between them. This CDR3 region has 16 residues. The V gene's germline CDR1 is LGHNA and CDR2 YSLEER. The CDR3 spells CASSQDGGTGANVLTF. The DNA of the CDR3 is TGCGCCAGCAGCCAAGATGGGGGGACTGGGGCCAACGTCCTGACTTTC.

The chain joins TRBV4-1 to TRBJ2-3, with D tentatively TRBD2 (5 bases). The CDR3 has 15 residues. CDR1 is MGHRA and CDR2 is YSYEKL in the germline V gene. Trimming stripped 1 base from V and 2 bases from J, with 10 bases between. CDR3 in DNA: TGCGCCAGCAGCCAAGTGTCCGGGATCACAGATACGCAGTATTTT. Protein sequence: CASSQVSGITDTQYF.

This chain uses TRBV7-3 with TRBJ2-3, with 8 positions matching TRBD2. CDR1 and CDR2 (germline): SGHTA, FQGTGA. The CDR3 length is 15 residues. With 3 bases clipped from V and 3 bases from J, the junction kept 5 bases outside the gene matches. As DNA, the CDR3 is TGTGCCAGCAGCTTTAGCGGGATGGGAACAGATACGCAGTATTTT. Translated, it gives CASSFSGMGTDTQYF.

As DNA, the CDR3 is TGTGCCAGCAGTCCAGGGGGGCGCACTGAAGCTTTCTTT. It codes for CASSPGGRTEAFF. V usage is TRBV6-2 or TRBV6-3 and J usage is TRBJ1-1; 7 bases match TRBD1. Germline V CDR1 and CDR2: MNHEY, SVGEGT. The V and J ends lost 5 bases and 4 bases, in that order; junction bases with no gene match: 4. The CDR3 is made up of 13 amino acids.

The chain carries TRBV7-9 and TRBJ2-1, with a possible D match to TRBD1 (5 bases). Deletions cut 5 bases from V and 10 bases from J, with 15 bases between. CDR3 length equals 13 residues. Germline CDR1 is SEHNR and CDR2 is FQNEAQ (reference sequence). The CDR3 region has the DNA TGTGCCAGCAGCAAAGCGATTTCAGGGGAGCAGTTCTTC. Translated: CASSKAISGEQFF. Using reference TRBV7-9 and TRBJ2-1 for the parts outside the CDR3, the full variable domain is DTGVSQNPRHKITKRGQNVTFRCDPISEHNRLYWYRQTLGQGPEFLTYFQNEAQLEKSRLLSDRFSAERPKGSFSTLEIQRTEQGDSAMYLCASSKAISGEQFFGPGTRLTVL.

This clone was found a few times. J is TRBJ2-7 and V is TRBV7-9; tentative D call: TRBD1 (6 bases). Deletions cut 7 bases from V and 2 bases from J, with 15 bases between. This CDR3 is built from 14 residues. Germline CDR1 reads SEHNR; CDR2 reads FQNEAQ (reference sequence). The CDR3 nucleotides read TGTGCCAGCACCGATAAAGGGACAACCTACGAGCAGTACTTC. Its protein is CASTDKGTTYEQYF.

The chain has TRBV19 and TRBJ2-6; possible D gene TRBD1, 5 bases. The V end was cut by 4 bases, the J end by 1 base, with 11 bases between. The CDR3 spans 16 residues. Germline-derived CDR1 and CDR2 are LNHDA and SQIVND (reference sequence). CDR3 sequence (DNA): TGTGCCAGTAGTACCAGGGAACCTTCTGGGGCCAACGTCCTGACTTTC. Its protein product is CASSTREPSGANVLTF.

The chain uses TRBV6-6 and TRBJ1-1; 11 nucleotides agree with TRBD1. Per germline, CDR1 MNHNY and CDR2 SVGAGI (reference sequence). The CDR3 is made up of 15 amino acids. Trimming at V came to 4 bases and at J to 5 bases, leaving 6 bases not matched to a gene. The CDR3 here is CASSFRGTGGTEAFF. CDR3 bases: TGTGCCAGCAGTTTCCGCGGGACAGGGGGGACTGAAGCTTTCTTT.

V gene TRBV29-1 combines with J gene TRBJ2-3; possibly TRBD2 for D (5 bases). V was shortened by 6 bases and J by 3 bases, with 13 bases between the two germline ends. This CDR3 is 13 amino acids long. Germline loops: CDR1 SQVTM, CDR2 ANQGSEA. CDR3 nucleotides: TGCAGCGTAATACTAGAGGTGACAGATACGCAGTATTTT. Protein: CSVILEVTDTQYF.

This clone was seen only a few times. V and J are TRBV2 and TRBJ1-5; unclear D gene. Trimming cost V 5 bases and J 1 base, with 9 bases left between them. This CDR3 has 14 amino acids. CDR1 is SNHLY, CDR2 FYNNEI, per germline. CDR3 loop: CASSLAGSNQPQHF. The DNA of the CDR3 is TGTGCCAGCAGTCTGGCCGGGAGCAATCAGCCCCAGCATTTT. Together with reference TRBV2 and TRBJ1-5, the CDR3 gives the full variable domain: EPEVTQTPSHQVTQMGQEVILRCVPISNHLYFYWYRQILGQKVEFLVSFYNNEISEKSEIFDDQFSVERPDGSNFTLKIRSTKLEDSAMYFCASSLAGSNQPQHFGDGTRLSIL.

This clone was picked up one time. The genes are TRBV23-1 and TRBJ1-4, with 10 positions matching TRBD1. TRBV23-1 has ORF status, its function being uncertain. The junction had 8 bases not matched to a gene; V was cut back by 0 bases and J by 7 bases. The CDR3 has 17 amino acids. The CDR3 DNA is TGCGCCAGCAGTCAATCGTTTTGGGACAGGGGAGGTGAAAAACTGTTTTTT. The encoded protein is CASSQSFWDRGGEKLFF.

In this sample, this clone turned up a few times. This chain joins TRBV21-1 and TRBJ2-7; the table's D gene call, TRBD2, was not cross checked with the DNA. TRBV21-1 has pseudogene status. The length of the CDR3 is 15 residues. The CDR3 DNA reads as TGTGCCAGCAGCCGATACACGACAGCGGGGAACGAGCAGTACTTC. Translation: CASSRYTTAGNEQYF.